The clone carrying this T cell receptor beta chain was found a few times. TCRdb itself ran the RT-PCR reads through MiXCR, one entry per CDR3 protein. The sample has just under 550,000 distinct CDR3 sequences, roughly 25% seen once. Germline assignment: CDR1 LGHNA and CDR2 YSLEER. The CDR3 extends over 14 amino acids. Deletions cut 3 bases from V and 3 bases from J, with 12 bases between. This record comes from a study of response to subunit inactivated influenza vaccine. These data also formed part of another study, on T cells expressing NK-cell markers. According to that study: The cDNA for TCR beta came from 5'RACE template switching with UMIs. Researchers got TCR beta repertoires out of sorted CD3+CD56+NKG2C+, CD3+CD56+NKG2C- and CD3+CD56-NKG2C+ T cells. Sorting was limited to alpha-beta TCR-expressing T cells with an anti-gamma-delta TCR antibody in several experiments. Whether expanded NKG2C+ T cell clones were HCMV specific stayed uncertain.

The sample in question was CD4+ T cells sorted from PBMCs, obtained 11 to 12 days after vaccination. The clonotype was recovered from a man aged 45 to 65 who received an inactivated influenza vaccine. The chain has TRBV4-3 and TRBJ2-7; D is unclear. The CDR3: CASSQNLGNYEQYF. In DNA form, the CDR3 reads TGCGCCAGCAGCCAGAATCTCGGAAACTACGAGCAGTACTTC.